This record concerns one T cell receptor (beta chain) sequence. The antigen remains unidentified. Sequencing was performed with immunoSEQ multiplex PCR; in TCRdb, only in-frame clones are kept and a portion is missing. This sample yields some 130,000 clones, of which 70% to 90% are seen a single time; roughly 1.7% belongs to the top ten. This specimen comes from a study of T cell responses to AZD1222 COVID-19 vaccine. Whole-study findings and limits: Baseline serostatus was positive in only a handful of AZD1222 recipients. Vaccine-related CD4 TCRs covered spike, predominating at 160-218 and 743-854. The donors showed a predominance of white British ancestry and of females, with possible underestimation of clonal diversity. Spike-specific TCR depth and breadth grew after two AZD1222 doses.

There are 18 residues in the CDR3. Deletions cut 6 bases from V and 2 bases from J, with 24 bases between. Germline V gene lookup returns CDR1 MGHDK and CDR2 SYGVNS. The material sequenced was peripheral blood, taken on day 0 of AZD1222 vaccination. This receptor was obtained from an adult in good health. The chain combines TRBV25-1 with TRBJ2-3; D may be TRBD2 (7 bases). Written as DNA, the CDR3 is TGTGCCAGCAGAAGGGGGGGTAGCGGGTCGATGTACACAGATACGCAGTATTTT. Encoded protein: CASRRGGSGSMYTDTQYF.